This TCR beta chain derives from a study of T cells in Graves' hyperthyroidism and ophthalmopathy. Study-wide points: The authors' 13 V-J model separated ophthalmopathy from stable hyperthyroidism.

The CDR3 regions of TCR beta were amplified from RNA transcripts. A set of HTBI primers served as the primers for a first-round RT-PCR of the TCR CDR3. A single record per CDR3 protein comes from TCRdb applying MiXCR to the multiplex PCR reads. The table includes around 620,000 distinct CDR3 sequences, 13% to 15% detected once. This clonotype was recorded many times. Its antigen is unknown. Disease lasting under 3 months, a NOSPECS grade of at least 4, and a Clinical Activity Score of at least 3 were features of the ophthalmopathy patients. The material sequenced was blood. The receptor comes from a woman under 30 with Graves' ophthalmopathy.

In DNA form, the CDR3 reads TGTGCCAGCAGCTTAGTTGACAGGGGGACGGAGCAGTTCTTC. This codes for CASSLVDRGTEQFF. The chain has TRBV7-9 and TRBJ2-1; 9 nucleotides match TRBD1. The CDR3 runs 14 residues. Trimming took 1 base from V and 10 from J; bases not matched to a gene: 5. The germline CDR1 and CDR2 sequences are SEHNR and FQNEAQ (reference sequence).